This TCR beta chain was sequenced for a study of blood T cell repertoires in COVID-19 (TCRdb year 2020). Regarding the complete study: The collaborator samples originated in the United States, Italy and Spain and spanned the acute and convalescent phases of COVID-19. The material from the prospective study consisted of cDNA or gDNA derived from T cells, B-cell-depleted T cells, or PBMCs. The sample metadata nearly always contained a de-identified subject ID, COVID-19 status, age in years and sex. Where HLA class I and class II types were available, the types were taken from metadata supplied by the sample provider, not from assay-based typing. The samples were drawn from the first 160 participants of the ongoing ImmuneRACE study and from under 1,500 subjects provided by 6 global collaborators. Subjects who had been exposed to COVID-19, were actively infected with it, or had recovered from it provided the deeply sampled blood TCRbeta repertoires that made up the dataset. A freely available public database, intended as a resource for researchers studying the immune response to SARS-CoV-2, is where the repertoires were released.

TCRbeta CDR3 regions were amplified from genomic DNA using the immunoSEQ Assay, a bias-controlled multiplex PCR. The paper's processing steps were these. The number of nucleated cells in each sample was estimated by amplification of reference gene primers within the assay. To quantify the absolute abundance of each unique TCRbeta CDR3 rearrangement, sequence reads were collapsed and filtered. For each sample, productive Simpson clonality was calculated as the square root of Simpson's diversity index over productive rearrangements. TCRdb provides this immuneACCESS table in a form limited to in-frame rearrangements. Some clones are lacking; in checked studies, under half of them reflect an unresolved V gene, and why the rest are absent is not known. Clonal size and the V and J genes are those of that table, whereas D and trimming came from the DNA. This sample holds about 200,000 clones; 85% to 90% were observed only once. The ten largest clonotypes hold 1.2% of the sample.

Overall study outcomes, separate from this receptor: The amount of clinical and demographic metadata varied by source and participant and was provided uncurated.

From its cysteine to its phenylalanine, the CDR3 spans 18 amino acids. Only the CDR3 part of the read is kept: 54 bases, read in frame from the first base. Germline trimming: 3 bases from V, 0 bases from J; junction bases outside gene matches: 8. The germline V gene (reference sequence) sets CDR1 to LNHNV and CDR2 to YYDKDF. For this clone: Its antigen remains undetermined. Base qualities are not provided; no much larger clone lies one nucleotide away.

Participants in the prospective study were enrolled through a virtual design, were aged about 18 to 100 years, and lived in 24 United States geographic areas. To assign participants to cohorts, the prospective study relied on clinical history that participants themselves reported in a screening survey and a study questionnaire. Recovered participants in ImmuneRACE Cohort 3 were defined as having two consecutive negative NP/OP PCR tests, clearance from a healthcare professional, or resolution of symptoms. Mobile phlebotomists in the prospective study collected whole blood, serum and a nasopharyngeal or oropharyngeal swab from every participant. Over a 2-month period, participants in the prospective study had the option of providing additional blood draws and questionnaires. Blood samples from the prospective study were shipped frozen or at room temperature prior to DNA extraction.

The sample taken for sequencing was PBMCs or T cells enriched from blood (not recorded which). The chain couples TRBV15 to TRBJ2-2, and 9 junction bases match TRBD2. The clonotype originates from a young man who had recovered from COVID-19. The DNA sequence is TGTGCCACCAGCAGGTCCTGGCGCGGGAGGGCGAACACCGGGGAGCTGTTTTTT. The encoded protein is CATSRSWRGRANTGELFF.